A single sample is the source of the 9 T cell receptor beta chains below, sequenced in a study of shared clonotypes between healthy human individuals (dated by TCRdb to 2019 to 2021). Library preparation employed the immunoSEQ multiplex PCR assay. TCRdb obtained this table from immuneACCESS and retained in-frame rearrangements with V and J assigned. These tables miss some clones; where compared with another copy, unresolved V genes account for less than half of the shortfall, and the remainder is unexplained. The sample table holds around 1,100,000 clones, of which 70% to 85% were seen once. Roughly 0.82% of the sample is taken by the ten largest. Sequenced sample: memory CD4+ T cells from PBMCs. The cell subset or site label for this specimen denotes: CD45RA-negative fraction. The source of these receptors is a man in his late teens or twenties in good health. Some clones in this sample may be carry-over from other donors' samples.

This rearrangement joins TRBV4-2 to TRBJ1-2; D is unresolved. The CDR3 is made up of 15 amino acids. V was clipped by 1 base and J by 0 bases, with 9 bases between them. Germline CDR1 LGHNA, CDR2 YNFKEQ. The CDR3 spells CASSQVKVTNYGYTF. CDR3 bases: TGTGCCAGCAGCCAAGTCAAGGTTACTAACTATGGCTACACCTTC.

DNA for the CDR3: TGTGCCAGCAGCCCATGGACAGGGGAATGGAACACTGAAGCTTTCTTT. It codes for CASSPWTGEWNTEAFF. This chain connects TRBV11-2 to TRBJ1-1; TRBD1 matches at 9 bases. After removal of 5 bases from V and 1 base from J, the junction contained 8 bases not matched to a gene. The CDR3 extends over 16 amino acids. CDR1 SGHAT and CDR2 FQNNGV come from the germline V gene.

The rearrangement links TRBV7-8 to TRBJ2-1; D call uncertain. This CDR3 is 13 amino acids long. V shed 5 bases and J shed 2 bases, with 7 bases lying between them. From germline, CDR1 is SGHVS and CDR2 FQNEAQ. This chain's CDR3 is CASSGPAYNEQFF. The CDR3 DNA sequence: TGTGCCAGCAGCGGCCCTGCCTACAATGAGCAGTTCTTC.

V and J are TRBV6-6 and TRBJ1-5; 7 bases map to TRBD1. The V gene's germline CDR1 is MNHNY and CDR2 SVGAGI (reference sequence). Unmatched junction bases numbered 4, after V lost 6 bases and J lost 2 bases. The CDR3 sequence is 14 residues long. CDR3 sequence (DNA): TGTGCCAGCAGACCCGGACAGGGCAATCAGCCCCAGCATTTT. Its translation: CASRPGQGNQPQHF.

The V and J genes are TRBV30 and TRBJ2-7; 11 nucleotides align to TRBD2. The CDR3 length is 15 residues. Germline V gene sequence: CDR1 GTSNPN, CDR2 SVGIG (reference sequence). Germline trimming cut 7 bases from V and 0 bases from J; bases unmatched to any gene: 8. DNA of the CDR3: TGTGCCTTTCAAAGACTAGCGGGATTCTCCTACGAGCAGTACTTC. Its translation: CAFQRLAGFSYEQYF.

This clone showed up just a few times. Different DNA sequences within this sample yield the same CDR3. The chain is built from TRBV6-5 and TRBJ1-5; no clear D gene. The V gene's germline CDR1 is MNHEY and CDR2 SVGAGI. Trimming left V 0 bases short and J 2 bases short, with 5 bases between. CDR3 length equals 14 residues. CDR3 sequence reads: CASSYSRGNQPQHF. CDR3 DNA: TGTGCCAGCAGTTACTCGCGGGGCAATCAGCCCCAGCATTTT.

This chain connects TRBV2 to TRBJ1-1; D gene uncertain. CDR3 length equals 12 residues. V dropped 4 bases and J dropped 7 bases, with 10 bases sitting between them. Germline V gene data show CDR1 as SNHLY and CDR2 as FYNNEI. The CDR3 DNA is TGTGCCAGCAGTGGAACCCGATTTGAAGCTTTCTTT. This encodes CASSGTRFEAFF.

The chain combines TRBV19 with TRBJ2-1; D possibly corresponds to TRBD1 (6 bases). Germline V gene data show CDR1 as LNHDA and CDR2 as SQIVND (reference sequence). Deletions cut 4 bases from V and 4 bases from J, with 14 bases between. The CDR3 totals 15 residues. CDR3: CASSTGQFSYNEQFF. In DNA form, the CDR3 reads TGTGCCAGTAGTACGGGACAATTCTCATACAATGAGCAGTTCTTC.

V is TRBV10-3 and J is TRBJ2-7; the match to TRBD2 covers 12 bases. This CDR3 is 13 amino acids long. Losses at the gene ends were 10 bases for V and 1 base for J; bases not matched to a gene: 2. Germline CDR1 is ENHRY and CDR2 is SYGVKD. The CDR3 DNA is TGTGCCAGCGGACTAGCGGGATCCTACGAGCAGTACTTC. This gives the protein CASGLAGSYEQYF.